The present entry profiles one T cell receptor beta chain with its context. The data belong to a study of blood T cell repertoires in COVID-19. Study summary: COVID-19 samples from acute and convalescent phases originated in the United States, Italy and Spain. Sources were T cells, B-cell-depleted T cells, or PBMCs; the material itself was cDNA or gDNA.

Germline V gene lookup returns CDR1 SGDLS and CDR2 YYNGEE. The CDR3 is 15 residues long. Between the trimmed V and J ends, which lost 0 bases and 0 bases, there was a span of 9 bases. Study processing details: Quantification of nucleated cells was approximated via reference gene primer amplification. TCRdb keeps only in-frame clones here, not all; method: immunoSEQ multiplex PCR. V and J calls and clone size are given by that table; D and trimming were obtained from the DNA. The sample lists about 230,000 clones, more than 70% occurring once. Individuals aged about 18 to 100 years were recruited from fewer than 25 US areas.

The sample taken for sequencing was PBMCs or T cells enriched from blood (not recorded which). The TCR sequence derives from a woman aged 40 to 55 with acute COVID-19. V is TRBV9 and J is TRBJ1-2; the D is unclear. The CDR3 loop is CASSVGGVANYGYTF. The CDR3, as DNA: TGTGCCAGCAGCGTAGGCGGGGTGGCTAACTATGGCTACACCTTC.